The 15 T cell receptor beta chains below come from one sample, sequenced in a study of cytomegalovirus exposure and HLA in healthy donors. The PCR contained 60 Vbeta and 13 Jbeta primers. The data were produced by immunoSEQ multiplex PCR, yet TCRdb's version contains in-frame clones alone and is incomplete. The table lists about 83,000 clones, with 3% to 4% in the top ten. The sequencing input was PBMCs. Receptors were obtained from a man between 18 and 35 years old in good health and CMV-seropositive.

CDR3 protein: CASSLGAKYPSGANVLTF. In DNA, the CDR3 is TGCGCCAGCAGCTTAGGAGCTAAATACCCCTCTGGGGCCAACGTCCTGACTTTC. This chain joins TRBV5-1 and TRBJ2-6; D is undetermined. V lost 2 bases and J 0 bases, leaving 15 bases between the germline ends. There are 18 residues in the CDR3. Germline values: CDR1 SGHRS, CDR2 YFSETQ.

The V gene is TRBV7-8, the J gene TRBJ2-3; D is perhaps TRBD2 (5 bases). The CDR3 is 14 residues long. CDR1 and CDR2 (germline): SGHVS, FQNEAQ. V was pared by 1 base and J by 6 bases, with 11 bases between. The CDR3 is CASSLDLGGDTQYF. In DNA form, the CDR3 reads TGTGCCAGCAGCTTAGACTTAGGCGGGGATACGCAGTATTTT.

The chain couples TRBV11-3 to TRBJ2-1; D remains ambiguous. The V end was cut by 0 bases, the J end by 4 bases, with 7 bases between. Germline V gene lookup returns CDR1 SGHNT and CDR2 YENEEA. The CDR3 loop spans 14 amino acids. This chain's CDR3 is CASSLDDSYNEQFF. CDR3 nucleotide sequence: TGTGCCAGCAGCTTAGACGACTCTTACAATGAGCAGTTCTTC.

The CDR3 sequence is CASSYSTEVTEAFF. The CDR3 bases are TGTGCCAGCAGTTACTCGACGGAGGTCACTGAAGCTTTCTTT. This chain links TRBV6-5 with TRBJ1-1; D gene unclear. Trimming pared 0 bases from V and 4 bases from J, leaving 9 bases between. The V gene's germline CDR1 is MNHEY and CDR2 SVGAGI. This CDR3 is built from 14 residues.

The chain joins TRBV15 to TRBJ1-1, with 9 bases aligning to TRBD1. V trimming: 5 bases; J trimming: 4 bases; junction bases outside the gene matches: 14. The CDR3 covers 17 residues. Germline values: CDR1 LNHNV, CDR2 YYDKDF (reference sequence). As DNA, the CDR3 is TGTGCCACCAGCGGCCACCCGGGACAGGGATCGGCCACTGAAGCTTTCTTT. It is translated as CATSGHPGQGSATEAFF.

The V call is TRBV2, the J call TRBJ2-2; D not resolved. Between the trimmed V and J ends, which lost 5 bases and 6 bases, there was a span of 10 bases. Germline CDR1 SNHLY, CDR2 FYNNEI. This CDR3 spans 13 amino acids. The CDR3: CASSRDLAGELFF. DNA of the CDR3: TGTGCCAGCAGTCGAGACTTGGCCGGGGAGCTGTTTTTT.

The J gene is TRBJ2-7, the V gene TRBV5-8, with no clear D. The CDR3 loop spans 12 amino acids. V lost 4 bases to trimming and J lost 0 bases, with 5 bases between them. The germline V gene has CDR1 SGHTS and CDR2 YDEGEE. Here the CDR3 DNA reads TGTGCCAGCAGCGGCCACTCCTACGAGCAGTACTTC. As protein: CASSGHSYEQYF.

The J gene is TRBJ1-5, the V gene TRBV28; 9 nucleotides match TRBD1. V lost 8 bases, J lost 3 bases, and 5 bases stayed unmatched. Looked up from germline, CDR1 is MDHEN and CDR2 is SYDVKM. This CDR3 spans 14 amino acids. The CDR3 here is CASWDREDNQPQHF. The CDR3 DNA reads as TGTGCCAGCTGGGACAGGGAAGACAATCAGCCCCAGCATTTT.

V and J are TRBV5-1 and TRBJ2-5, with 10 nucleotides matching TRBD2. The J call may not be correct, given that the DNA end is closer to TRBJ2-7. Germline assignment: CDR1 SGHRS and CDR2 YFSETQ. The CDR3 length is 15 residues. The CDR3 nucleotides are TGCGCCAGCAGCATCGGGACTAGCGTGACCTACGAGCAGTACTTC. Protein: CASSIGTSVTYEQYF.

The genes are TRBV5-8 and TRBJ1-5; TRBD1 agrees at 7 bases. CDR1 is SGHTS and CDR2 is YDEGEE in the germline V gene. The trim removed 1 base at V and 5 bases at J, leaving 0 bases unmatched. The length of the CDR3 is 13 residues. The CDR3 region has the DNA TGTGCCAGCAGCTTGACAGGGGATCAGCCCCAGCATTTT. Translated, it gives CASSLTGDQPQHF. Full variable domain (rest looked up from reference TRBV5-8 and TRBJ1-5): EAGVTQSPTHLIKTRGQQATLRCSPISGHTSVYWYQQALGLGLQFLLWYDEGEERNRGNFPPRFSGRQFPNYSSELNVNALELEDSALYLCASSLTGDQPQHFGDGTRLSIL.

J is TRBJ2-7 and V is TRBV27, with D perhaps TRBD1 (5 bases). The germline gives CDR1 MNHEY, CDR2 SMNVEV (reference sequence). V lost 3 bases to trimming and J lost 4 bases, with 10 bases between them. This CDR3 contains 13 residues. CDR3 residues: CASSLDPGYEQYF. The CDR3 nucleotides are TGTGCCAGCAGTTTGGACCCAGGGTACGAGCAGTACTTC.

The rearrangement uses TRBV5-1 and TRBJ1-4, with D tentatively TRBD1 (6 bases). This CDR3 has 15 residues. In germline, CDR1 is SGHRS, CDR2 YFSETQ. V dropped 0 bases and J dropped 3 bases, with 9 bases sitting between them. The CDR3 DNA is TGCGCCAGCAGCTTGGAGGACAGAGCTAATGAAAAACTGTTTTTT. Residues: CASSLEDRANEKLFF.

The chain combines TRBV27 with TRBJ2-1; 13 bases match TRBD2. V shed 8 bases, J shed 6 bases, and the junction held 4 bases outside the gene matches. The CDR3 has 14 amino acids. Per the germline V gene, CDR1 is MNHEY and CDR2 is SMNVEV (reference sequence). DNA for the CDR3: TGTGCCAGCCTGGGACTAGCGGGGACCAATGAGCAGTTCTTC. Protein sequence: CASLGLAGTNEQFF.

The CDR3: CAWSVGAGNQPQHF. The CDR3 bases are TGTGCCTGGAGTGTCGGTGCGGGCAATCAGCCCCAGCATTTT. The rearrangement joins TRBV30 to TRBJ1-5; D gene uncertain. V shed 0 bases and J shed 2 bases, with 8 bases lying between them. CDR3 size: 14 residues. The germline V gene has CDR1 GTSNPN and CDR2 SVGIG (reference sequence).

CDR3 amino acids: CASDGEKTSGGANEQFF. CDR3 in DNA: TGTGCCAGCGACGGGGAGAAGACTAGCGGGGGGGCCAATGAGCAGTTCTTC. This chain connects TRBV2 to TRBJ2-1; 14 bases align to TRBD2. This CDR3 is built from 17 residues. With V trimmed by 8 bases and J by 6 bases, 12 bases remained unmatched. Germline loops: CDR1 SNHLY, CDR2 FYNNEI.